This TCR beta chain came from a study of OX40 agonist ivuxolimab in advanced cancers. Study-level background: Anti-PD-1, anti-PD-L1 or anti-CTLA-4 therapy given earlier was allowed, and roughly 40% had some.

Clones were read by immunoSEQ multiplex PCR, and TCRdb kept only the in-frame ones, dropping some. This sample has around 60,000 clones; roughly nine tenths occur once, and the top ten carry 0.67%. The study's findings and limits: A proportion of nonresponders additionally exhibited low normalized T-cell clonal expansion.

About this clone: The antigen remains unidentified.

The sequencing used CD4+ or CD8+ T cells sorted from blood, collected in a trial of the OX40 agonist ivuxolimab. The clonotype comes from an adult with an advanced solid tumor such as melanoma, head and neck, liver or kidney cancer.

Here the CDR3 reads CASSPSGTSNEQYF. Written as DNA, the CDR3 is TGTGCCAGCTCACCCTCCGGGACTAGCAACGAGCAGTACTTC. The chain joins TRBV18 to TRBJ2-7; 9 bases are shared with TRBD2. V gave up 3 bases and J gave up 5 bases; unmatched junction bases: 5. Germline CDR1 and CDR2: KGHSH and LQKENI. This CDR3 has 14 amino acids.